The source of this T cell receptor (beta chain) is a study of regulatory T cells. Patients aged 2 to 39 years had fewer naive T cells. This CDR3 has 12 residues. Trimming removed 3 bases at V and 8 bases at J, with 10 bases between. Germline V gene sequence: CDR1 MNHNS, CDR2 SASEGT. The primer mix had 52 TRBV and 13 TRBJ primers. Measured with immunoSEQ multiplex PCR; TCRdb has only the in-frame clones, and not every one. The sample carries 20,000 to 25,000 clones, 80% to 95% recorded once. The sequence came from a child younger than 10 with CD3G deficiency. This chain links TRBV6-1 with TRBJ1-1; D call uncertain. Sequencing was done on a sample of CD8+ T cells sorted from blood. CDR3 in amino acids: CASSDLPGEAFF. DNA for the CDR3: TGTGCCAGCAGTGACCTGCCGGGGGAAGCTTTCTTT.